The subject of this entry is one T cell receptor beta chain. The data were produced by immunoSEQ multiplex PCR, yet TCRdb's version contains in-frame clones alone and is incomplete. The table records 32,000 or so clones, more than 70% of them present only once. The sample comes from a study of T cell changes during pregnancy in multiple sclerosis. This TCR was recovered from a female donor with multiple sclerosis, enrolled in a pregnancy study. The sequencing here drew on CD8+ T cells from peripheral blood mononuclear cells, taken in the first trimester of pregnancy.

CDR3 residues: CASSQGGGRADTQYF. The CDR3 bases are TGCGCCAGCAGCCAAGGTGGCGGGAGGGCAGATACGCAGTATTTT. The V gene is TRBV4-3, the J gene TRBJ2-3; 9 bases fit TRBD2. The germline gives CDR1 LGHNA, CDR2 YSLEER. The V segment lost 1 base and the J segment 4 bases; nucleotides outside the gene matches: 3. This CDR3 has 15 amino acids.